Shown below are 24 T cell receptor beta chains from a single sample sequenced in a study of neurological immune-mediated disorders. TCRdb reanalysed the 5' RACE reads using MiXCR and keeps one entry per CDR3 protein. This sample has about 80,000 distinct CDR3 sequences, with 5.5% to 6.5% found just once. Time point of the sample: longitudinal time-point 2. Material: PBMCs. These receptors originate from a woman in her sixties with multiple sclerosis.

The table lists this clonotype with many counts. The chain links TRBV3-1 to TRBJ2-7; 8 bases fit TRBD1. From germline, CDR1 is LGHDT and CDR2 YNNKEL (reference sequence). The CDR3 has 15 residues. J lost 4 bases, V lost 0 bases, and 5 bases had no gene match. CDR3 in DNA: TGTGCCAGCAGCCAAGAGTCAGGGGGCAGGTACGAGCAGTACTTC. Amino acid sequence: CASSQESGGRYEQYF.

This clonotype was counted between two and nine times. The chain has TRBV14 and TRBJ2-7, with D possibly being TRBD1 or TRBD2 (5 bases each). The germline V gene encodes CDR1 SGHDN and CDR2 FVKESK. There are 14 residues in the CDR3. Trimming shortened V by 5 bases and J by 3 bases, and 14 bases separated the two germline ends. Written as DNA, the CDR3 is TGTGCCAGCAGCACCCCCGGGACCGGCTACGAGCAGTACTTC. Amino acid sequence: CASSTPGTGYEQYF.

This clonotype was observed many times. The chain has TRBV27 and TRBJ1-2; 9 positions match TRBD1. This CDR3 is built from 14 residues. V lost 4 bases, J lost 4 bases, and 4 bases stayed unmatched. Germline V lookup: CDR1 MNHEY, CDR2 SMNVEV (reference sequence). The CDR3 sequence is CASSSTQGAYGYTF. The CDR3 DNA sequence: TGTGCCAGCAGTTCCACACAGGGGGCCTATGGCTACACCTTC.

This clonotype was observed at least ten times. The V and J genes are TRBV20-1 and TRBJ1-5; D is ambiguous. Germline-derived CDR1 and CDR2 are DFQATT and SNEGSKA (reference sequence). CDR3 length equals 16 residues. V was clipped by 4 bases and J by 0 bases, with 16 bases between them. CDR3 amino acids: CSATPQGNHSNQPQHF. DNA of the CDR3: TGCAGTGCTACCCCACAAGGAAACCATAGCAATCAGCCCCAGCATTTT.

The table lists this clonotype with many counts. The CDR3 region is CAIGRRDRSNTGELFF. The CDR3 coding sequence is TGTGCCATAGGGCGCAGGGACCGATCGAACACCGGGGAGCTGTTTTTT. The chain combines TRBV10-3 with TRBJ2-2; the D call may be TRBD1 or TRBD2 (5 bases each). Trimming removed 9 bases from V and 0 bases from J, with 17 bases in between. This CDR3 contains 16 residues. The V gene's germline CDR1 is ENHRY and CDR2 SYGVKD.

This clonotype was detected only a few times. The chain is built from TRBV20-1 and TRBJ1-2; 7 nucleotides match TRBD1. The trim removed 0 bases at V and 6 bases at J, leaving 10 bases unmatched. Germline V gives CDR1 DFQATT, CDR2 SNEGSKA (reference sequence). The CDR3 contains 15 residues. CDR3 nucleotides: TGCAGTGCTAGAGATCTACTCCGACAGGGCCATGGCTACACCTTC. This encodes CSARDLLRQGHGYTF.

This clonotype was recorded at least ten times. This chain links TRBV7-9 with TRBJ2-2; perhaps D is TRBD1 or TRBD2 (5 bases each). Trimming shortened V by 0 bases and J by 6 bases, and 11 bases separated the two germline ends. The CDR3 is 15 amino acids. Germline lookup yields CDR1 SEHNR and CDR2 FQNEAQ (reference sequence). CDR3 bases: TGTGCCAGCAGCTTAGCGGGGGTTACCGCCGGGGAGCTGTTTTTT. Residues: CASSLAGVTAGELFF.

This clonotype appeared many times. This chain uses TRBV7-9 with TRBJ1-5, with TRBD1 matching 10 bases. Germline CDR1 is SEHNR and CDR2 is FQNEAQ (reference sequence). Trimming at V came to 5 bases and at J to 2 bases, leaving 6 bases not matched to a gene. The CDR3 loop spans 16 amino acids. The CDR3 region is CASSPTGTGGNQPQHF. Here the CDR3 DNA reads TGTGCCAGCAGCCCGACCGGGACAGGGGGCAATCAGCCCCAGCATTTT.

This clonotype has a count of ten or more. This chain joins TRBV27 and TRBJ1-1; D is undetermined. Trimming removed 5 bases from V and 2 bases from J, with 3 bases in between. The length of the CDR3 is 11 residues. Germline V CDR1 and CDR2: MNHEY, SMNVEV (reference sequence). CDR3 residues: CASSRNTEAFF. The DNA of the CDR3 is TGTGCCAGCAGTCGAAACACTGAAGCTTTCTTT.

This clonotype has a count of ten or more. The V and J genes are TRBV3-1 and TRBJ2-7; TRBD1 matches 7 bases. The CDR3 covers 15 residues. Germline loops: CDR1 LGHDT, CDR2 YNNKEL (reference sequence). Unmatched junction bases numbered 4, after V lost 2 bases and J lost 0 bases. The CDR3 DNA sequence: TGTGCCAGCAGCCAACCTCAGGGGGTCTCCTACGAGCAGTACTTC. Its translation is CASSQPQGVSYEQYF.

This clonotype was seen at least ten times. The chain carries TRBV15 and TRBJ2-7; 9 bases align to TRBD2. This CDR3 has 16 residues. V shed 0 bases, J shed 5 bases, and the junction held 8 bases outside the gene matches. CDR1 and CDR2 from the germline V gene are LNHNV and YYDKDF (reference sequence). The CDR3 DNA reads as TGTGCCACCAGCAGAGATAACCCAGCGGGGGGTCACGAGCAGTACTTC. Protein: CATSRDNPAGGHEQYF. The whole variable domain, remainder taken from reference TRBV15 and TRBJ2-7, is DAMVIQNPRYQVTQFGKPVTLSCSQTLNHNVMYWYQQKSSQAPKLLFHYYDKDFNNEADTPDNFQSRRPNTSFCFLDIRSPGLGDTAMYLCATSRDNPAGGHEQYFGPGTRLTVT.

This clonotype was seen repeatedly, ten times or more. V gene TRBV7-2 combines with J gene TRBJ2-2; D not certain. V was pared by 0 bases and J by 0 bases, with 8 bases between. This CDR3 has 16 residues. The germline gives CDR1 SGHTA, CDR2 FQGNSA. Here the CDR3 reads CASSLAPRANTGELFF. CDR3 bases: TGTGCCAGCAGCTTAGCCCCCCGAGCGAACACCGGGGAGCTGTTTTTT. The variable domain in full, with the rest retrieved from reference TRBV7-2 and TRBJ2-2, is GAGVSQSPSNKVTEKGKDVELRCDPISGHTALYWYRQSLGQGLEFLIYFQGNSAPDKSGLPSDRFSAERTGGSVSTLTIQRTQQEDSAVYLCASSLAPRANTGELFFGEGSRLTVL.

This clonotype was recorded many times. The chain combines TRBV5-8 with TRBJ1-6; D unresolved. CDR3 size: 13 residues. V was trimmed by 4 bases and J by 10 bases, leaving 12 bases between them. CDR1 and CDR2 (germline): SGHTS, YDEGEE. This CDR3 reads CASSGKGWSPLHF. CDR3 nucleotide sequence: TGTGCCAGCAGCGGGAAGGGATGGTCACCCCTCCACTTT.

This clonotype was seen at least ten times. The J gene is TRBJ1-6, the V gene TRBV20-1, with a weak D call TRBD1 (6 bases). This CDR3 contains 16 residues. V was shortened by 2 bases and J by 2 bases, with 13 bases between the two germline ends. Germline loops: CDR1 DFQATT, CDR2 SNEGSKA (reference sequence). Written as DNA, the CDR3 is TGCAGTGCTAGAACCTCCGACAGGCCCTATAATTCACCCCTCCACTTT. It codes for CSARTSDRPYNSPLHF.

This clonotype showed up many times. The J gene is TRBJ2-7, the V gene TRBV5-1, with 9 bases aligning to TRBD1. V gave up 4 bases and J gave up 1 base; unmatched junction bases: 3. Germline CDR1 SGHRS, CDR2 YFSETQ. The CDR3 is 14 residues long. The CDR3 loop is CASSPGTGSYEQYF. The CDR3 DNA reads TGCGCCAGCAGCCCCGGGACAGGGTCCTACGAGCAGTACTTC.

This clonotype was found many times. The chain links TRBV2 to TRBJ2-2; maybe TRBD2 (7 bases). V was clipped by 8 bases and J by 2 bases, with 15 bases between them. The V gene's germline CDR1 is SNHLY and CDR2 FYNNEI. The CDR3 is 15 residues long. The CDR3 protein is CASEGGASNTGELFF. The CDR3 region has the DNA TGTGCCAGCGAGGGGGGGGCTTCTAACACCGGGGAGCTGTTTTTT.

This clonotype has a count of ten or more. The CDR3, as DNA: TGTGCCAGCAGTCGAAGGACGGCGGGATCGGGCGGGGAGCTGTTTTTT. This sequence encodes CASSRRTAGSGGELFF. This chain links TRBV12-3 or TRBV12-4 with TRBJ2-2; maybe TRBD2 (6 bases). Trimming removed 5 bases at V and 7 bases at J, with 20 bases between. CDR3 length: 16 amino acids.

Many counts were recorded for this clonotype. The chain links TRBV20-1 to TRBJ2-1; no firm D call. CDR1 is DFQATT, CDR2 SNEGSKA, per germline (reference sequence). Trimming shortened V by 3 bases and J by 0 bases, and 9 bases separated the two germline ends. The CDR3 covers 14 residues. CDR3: CSASGLSSYNEQFF. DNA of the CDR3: TGCAGTGCTAGCGGGTTAAGCTCCTACAATGAGCAGTTCTTC.

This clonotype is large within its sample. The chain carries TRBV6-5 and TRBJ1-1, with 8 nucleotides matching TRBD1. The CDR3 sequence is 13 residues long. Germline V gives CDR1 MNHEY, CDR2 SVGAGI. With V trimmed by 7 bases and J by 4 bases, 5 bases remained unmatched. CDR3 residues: CASNIQGATEAFF. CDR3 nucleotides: TGTGCCAGCAATATCCAGGGGGCCACTGAAGCTTTCTTT.

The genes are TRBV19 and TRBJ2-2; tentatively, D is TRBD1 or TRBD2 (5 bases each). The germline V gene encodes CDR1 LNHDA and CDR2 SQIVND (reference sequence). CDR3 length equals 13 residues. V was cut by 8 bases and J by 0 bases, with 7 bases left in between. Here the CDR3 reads CASSGPNTGELFF. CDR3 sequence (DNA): TGTGCCAGTTCGGGGCCGAACACCGGGGAGCTGTTTTTT.

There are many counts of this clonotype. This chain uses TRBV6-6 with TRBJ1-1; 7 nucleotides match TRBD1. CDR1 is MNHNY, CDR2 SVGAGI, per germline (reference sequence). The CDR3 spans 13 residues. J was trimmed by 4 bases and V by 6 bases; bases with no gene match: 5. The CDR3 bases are TGTGCCAGCAGAGACCGGACAGGCACTGAAGCTTTCTTT. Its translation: CASRDRTGTEAFF.

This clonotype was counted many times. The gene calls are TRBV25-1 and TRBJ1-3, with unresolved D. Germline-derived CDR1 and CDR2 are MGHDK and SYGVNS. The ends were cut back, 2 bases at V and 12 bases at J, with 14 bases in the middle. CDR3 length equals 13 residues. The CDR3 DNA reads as TGTGCCAGCAGTGAAGAGACAACCCGTGGCATATATTTT. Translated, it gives CASSEETTRGIYF.

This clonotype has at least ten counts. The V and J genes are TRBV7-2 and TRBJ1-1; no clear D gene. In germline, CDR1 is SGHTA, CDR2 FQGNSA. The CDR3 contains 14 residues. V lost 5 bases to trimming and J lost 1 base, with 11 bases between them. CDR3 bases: TGTGCCAGCAGCCCACAGAATTCGAACACTGAAGCTTTCTTT. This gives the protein CASSPQNSNTEAFF.

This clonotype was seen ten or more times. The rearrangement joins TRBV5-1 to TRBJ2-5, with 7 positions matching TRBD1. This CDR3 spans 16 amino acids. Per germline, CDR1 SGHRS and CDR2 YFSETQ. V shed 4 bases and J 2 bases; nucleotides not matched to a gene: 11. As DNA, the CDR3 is TGCGCCAGCAGCGGGGCCGGGACAGCGAATCAAGAGACCCAGTACTTC. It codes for CASSGAGTANQETQYF.